Included here is one TCR beta chain sequence, with context. The sample comes from a study of T cell repertoires in cytomegalovirus infection. A single record per CDR3 protein comes from TCRdb applying MiXCR to the reads. The data contain hundreds of thousands of distinct CDR3 sequences, roughly 16% of them singletons. V lost 3 bases, J lost 4 bases, and 16 bases lay in between. In germline, CDR1 is KGHDR, CDR2 SFDVKD. This CDR3 spans 16 amino acids. V usage is TRBV24-1 and J usage is TRBJ2-3; D not certain. The TCR comes from a human donor in good health (CMV status not recorded). Some clones in this sample may be carry-over from other donors' samples. Sequences were obtained from PBMCs. The CDR3 DNA sequence: TGTGCCACCAGTGATCCTCGGGCCCCAGGACCAGATACGCAGTATTTT. As protein: CATSDPRAPGPDTQYF.